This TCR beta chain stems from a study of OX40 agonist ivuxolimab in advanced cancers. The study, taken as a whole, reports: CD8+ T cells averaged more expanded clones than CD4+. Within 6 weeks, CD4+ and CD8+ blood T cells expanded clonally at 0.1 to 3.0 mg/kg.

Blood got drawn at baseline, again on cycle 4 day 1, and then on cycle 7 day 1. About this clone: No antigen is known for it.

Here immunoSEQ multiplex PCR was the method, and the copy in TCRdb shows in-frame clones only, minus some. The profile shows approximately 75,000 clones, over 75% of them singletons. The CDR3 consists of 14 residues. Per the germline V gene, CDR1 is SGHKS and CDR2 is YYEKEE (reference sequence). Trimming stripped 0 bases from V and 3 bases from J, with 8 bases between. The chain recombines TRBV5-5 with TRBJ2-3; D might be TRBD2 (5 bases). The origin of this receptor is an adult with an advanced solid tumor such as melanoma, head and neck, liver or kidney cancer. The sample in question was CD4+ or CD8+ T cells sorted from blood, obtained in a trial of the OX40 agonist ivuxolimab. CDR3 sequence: CASSLVAGTDTQYF. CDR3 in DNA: TGTGCCAGCAGCTTGGTTGCGGGTACAGATACGCAGTATTTT.